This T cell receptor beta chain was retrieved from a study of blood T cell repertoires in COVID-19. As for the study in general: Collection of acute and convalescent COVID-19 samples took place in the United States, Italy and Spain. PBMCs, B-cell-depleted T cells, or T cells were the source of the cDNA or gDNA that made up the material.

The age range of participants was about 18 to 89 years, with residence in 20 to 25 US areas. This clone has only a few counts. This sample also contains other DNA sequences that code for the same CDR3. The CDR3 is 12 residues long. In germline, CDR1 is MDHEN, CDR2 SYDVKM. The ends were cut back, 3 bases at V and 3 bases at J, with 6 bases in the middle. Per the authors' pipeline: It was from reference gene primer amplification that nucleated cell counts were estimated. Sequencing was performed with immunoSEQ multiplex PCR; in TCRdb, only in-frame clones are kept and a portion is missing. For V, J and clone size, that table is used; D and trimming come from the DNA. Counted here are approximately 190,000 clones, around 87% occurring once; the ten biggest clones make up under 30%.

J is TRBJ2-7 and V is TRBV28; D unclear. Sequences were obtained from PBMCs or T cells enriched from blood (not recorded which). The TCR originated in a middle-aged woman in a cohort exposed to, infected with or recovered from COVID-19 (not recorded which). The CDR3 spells CASSFQNYEQYF. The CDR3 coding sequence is TGTGCCAGCAGTTTTCAGAACTACGAGCAGTACTTC.